This TCR beta chain was found in a study of blood T cell repertoires in COVID-19. In the study overall: PBMCs, B-cell-depleted T cells, or T cells provided the cDNA or gDNA that made up the material.

Original processing methods: Nucleated cell number was recorded as an estimate derived from reference gene primer amplification. Sequencing used immunoSEQ multiplex PCR; TCRdb keeps in-frame clones, though not all of them. The DNA was the basis for D and trimming; V, J and clone size are from that table. The table has over 400,000 clones, approximately 86% seen once. The cohort comprised adults aged roughly 18 to 95 years residing in 20 to 30 US areas. CDR1 is LNHNV and CDR2 is YYDKDF in the germline V gene (reference sequence). The CDR3 is made up of 15 amino acids. V lost 4 bases, J lost 6 bases, and 7 bases stayed unmatched.

The sequence derives from a woman aged 55-70 years who had recovered from COVID-19. The sequenced sample was PBMCs or T cells enriched from blood (not recorded which). The rearrangement joins TRBV15 to TRBJ1-5, with TRBD1 matching 9 bases. The CDR3 nucleotides read TGTGCCACCAGCATGCTACAGGGGGCTAGTCAGCCCCAGCATTTT. Its protein product is CATSMLQGASQPQHF.